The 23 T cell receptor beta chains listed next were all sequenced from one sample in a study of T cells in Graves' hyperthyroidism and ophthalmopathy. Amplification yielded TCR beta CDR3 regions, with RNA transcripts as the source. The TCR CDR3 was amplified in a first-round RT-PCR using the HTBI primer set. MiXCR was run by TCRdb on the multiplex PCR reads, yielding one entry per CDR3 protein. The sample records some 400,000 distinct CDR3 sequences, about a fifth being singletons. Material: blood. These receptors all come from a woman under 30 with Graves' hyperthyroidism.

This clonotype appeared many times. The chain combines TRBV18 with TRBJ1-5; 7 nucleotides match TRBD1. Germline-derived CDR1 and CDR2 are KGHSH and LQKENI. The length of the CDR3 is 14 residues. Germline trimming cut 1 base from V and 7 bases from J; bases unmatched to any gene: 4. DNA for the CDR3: TGTGCCAGCTCACCACGCAGGGGGTTGCAGCCCCAGCATTTT. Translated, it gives CASSPRRGLQPQHF. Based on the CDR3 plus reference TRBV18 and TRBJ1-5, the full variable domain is NAGVMQNPRHLVRRRGQEARLRCSPMKGHSHVYWYRQLPEEGLKFMVYLQKENIIDESGMPKERFSAEFPKEGPSILRIQQVVRGDSAAYFCASSPRRGLQPQHFGDGTRLSIL.

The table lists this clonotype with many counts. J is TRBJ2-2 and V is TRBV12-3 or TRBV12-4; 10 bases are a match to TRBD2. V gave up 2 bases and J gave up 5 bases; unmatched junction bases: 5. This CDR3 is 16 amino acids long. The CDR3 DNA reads TGTGCCAGCAGTTTATCAGCGGGGGGGTGGACCGGGGAGCTGTTTTTT. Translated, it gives CASSLSAGGWTGELFF.

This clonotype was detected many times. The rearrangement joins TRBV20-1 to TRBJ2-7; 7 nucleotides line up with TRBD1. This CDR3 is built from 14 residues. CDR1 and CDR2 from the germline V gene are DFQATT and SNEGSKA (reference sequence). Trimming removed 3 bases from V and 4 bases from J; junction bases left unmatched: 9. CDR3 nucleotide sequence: TGCAGTGCTAGGGGGACAGAAAGCTTATACGAGCAGTACTTC. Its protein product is CSARGTESLYEQYF.

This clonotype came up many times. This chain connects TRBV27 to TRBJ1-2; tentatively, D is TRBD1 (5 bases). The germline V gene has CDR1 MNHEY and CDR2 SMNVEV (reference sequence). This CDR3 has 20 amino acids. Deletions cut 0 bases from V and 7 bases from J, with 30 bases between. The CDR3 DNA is TGTGCCAGCAGTTTATCGTTAGTCCGTATGGCAGGGCACGATTCGGCTGGCTACACCTTC. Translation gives CASSLSLVRMAGHDSAGYTF.

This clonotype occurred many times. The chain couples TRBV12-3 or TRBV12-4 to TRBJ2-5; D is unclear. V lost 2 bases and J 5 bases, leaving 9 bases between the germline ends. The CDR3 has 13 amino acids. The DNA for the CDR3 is TGTGCCAGCAGTTTATCGGTTGGTGAGACCCAGTACTTC. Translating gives CASSLSVGETQYF.

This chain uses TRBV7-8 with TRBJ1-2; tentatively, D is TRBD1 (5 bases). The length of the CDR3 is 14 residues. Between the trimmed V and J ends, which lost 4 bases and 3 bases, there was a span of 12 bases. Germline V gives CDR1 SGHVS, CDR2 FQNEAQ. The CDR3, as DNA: TGTGCCAGCAGCTCTCCTCCAGGGTACTATGGCTACACCTTC. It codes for CASSSPPGYYGYTF.

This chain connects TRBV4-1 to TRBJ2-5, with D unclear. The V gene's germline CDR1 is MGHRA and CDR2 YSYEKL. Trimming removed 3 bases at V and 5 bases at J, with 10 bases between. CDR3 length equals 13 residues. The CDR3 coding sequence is TGCGCCAGCAGCCAGGACCGGGTTGAGACCCAGTACTTC. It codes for CASSQDRVETQYF.

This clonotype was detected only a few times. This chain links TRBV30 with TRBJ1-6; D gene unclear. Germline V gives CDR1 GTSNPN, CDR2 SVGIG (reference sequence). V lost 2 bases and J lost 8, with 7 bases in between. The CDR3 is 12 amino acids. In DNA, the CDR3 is TGTGCCTGGAGTCAGCGTTATTCACCCCTCCACTTT. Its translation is CAWSQRYSPLHF.

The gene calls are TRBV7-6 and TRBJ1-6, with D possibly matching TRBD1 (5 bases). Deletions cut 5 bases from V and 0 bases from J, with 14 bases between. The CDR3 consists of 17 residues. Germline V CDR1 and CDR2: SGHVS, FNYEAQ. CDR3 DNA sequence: TGTGCCAGCAGCCTTGGGACTCAAGGCTCCTATAATTCACCCCTCCACTTT. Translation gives CASSLGTQGSYNSPLHF. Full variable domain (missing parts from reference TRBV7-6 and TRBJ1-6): GAGVSQSPRYKVTKRGQDVALRCDPISGHVSLYWYRQALGQGPEFLTYFNYEAQQDKSGLPNDRFSAERPEGSISTLTIQRTEQRDSAMYRCASSLGTQGSYNSPLHFGNGTRLTVT.

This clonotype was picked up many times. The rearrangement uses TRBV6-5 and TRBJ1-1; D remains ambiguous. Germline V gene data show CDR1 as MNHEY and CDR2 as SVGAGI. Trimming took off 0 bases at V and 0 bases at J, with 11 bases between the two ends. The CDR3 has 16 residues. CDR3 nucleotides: TGTGCCAGCAGTTACTCGGGCGGGAGGGTGAACACTGAAGCTTTCTTT. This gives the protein CASSYSGGRVNTEAFF.

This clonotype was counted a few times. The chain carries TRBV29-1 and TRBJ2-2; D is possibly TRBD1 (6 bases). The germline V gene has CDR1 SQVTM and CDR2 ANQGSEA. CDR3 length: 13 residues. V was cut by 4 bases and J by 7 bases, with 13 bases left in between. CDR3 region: CSVAGVPGGELFF. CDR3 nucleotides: TGCAGCGTTGCAGGGGTTCCCGGCGGGGAGCTGTTTTTT.

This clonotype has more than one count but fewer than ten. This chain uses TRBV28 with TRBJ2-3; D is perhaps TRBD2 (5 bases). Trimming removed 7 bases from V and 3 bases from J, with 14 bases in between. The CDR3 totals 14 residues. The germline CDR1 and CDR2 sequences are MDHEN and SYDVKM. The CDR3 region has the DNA TGTGCCAGCAACCAACCTGAGGGTACAGATACGCAGTATTTT. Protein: CASNQPEGTDTQYF.

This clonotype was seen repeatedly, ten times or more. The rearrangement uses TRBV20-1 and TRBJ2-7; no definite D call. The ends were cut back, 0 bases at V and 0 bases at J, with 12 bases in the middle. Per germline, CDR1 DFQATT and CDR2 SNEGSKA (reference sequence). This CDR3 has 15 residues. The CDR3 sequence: CSARDYSRSSYEQYF. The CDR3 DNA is TGCAGTGCTAGAGATTATAGTAGGAGCTCCTACGAGCAGTACTTC.

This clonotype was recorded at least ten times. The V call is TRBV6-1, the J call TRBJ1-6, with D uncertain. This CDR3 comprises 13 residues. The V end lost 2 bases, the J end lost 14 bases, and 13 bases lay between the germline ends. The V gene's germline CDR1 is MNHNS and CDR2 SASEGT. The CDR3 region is CASSEMGSLALHF. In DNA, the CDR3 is TGTGCCAGCAGTGAAATGGGGTCCTTGGCCCTCCACTTT.

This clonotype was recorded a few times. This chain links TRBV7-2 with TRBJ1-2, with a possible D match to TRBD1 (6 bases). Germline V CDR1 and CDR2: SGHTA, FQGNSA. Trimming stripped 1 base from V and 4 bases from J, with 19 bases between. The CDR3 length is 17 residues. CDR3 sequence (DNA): TGTGCCAGCAGCTTAGTGCGGGGGGGGGCAGGGGCCTATGGCTACACCTTC. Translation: CASSLVRGGAGAYGYTF.

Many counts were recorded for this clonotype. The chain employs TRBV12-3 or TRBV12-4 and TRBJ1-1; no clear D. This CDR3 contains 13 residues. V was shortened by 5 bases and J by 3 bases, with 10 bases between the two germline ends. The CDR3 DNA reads TGTGCCAGCAGTACCGCAGGAGACACTGAAGCTTTCTTT. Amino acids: CASSTAGDTEAFF.

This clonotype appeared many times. The CDR3 sequence: CASSQEEGTYYGYTF. CDR3 in DNA: TGCGCCAGCAGCCAAGAGGAGGGGACCTACTATGGCTACACCTTC. The rearrangement uses TRBV4-1 and TRBJ1-2; a possible D gene is TRBD1 (5 bases). CDR3 length: 15 residues. Germline CDR1 reads MGHRA; CDR2 reads YSYEKL. Trimming removed 0 bases from V and 3 bases from J, with 11 bases in between.

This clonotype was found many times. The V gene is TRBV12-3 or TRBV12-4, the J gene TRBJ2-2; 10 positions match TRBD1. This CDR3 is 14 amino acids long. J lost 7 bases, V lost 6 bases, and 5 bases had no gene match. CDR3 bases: TGTGCCAGCAGCGTTGGACAGGGGGTCGGGGAGCTGTTTTTT. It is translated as CASSVGQGVGELFF.

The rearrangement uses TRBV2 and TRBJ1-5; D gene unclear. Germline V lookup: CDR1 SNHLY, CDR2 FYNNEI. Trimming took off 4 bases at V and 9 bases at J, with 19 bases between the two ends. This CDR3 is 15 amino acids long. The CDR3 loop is CASSVDRTPLGPQHF. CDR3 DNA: TGTGCCAGCAGTGTGGATCGGACTCCATTAGGGCCCCAGCATTTT.

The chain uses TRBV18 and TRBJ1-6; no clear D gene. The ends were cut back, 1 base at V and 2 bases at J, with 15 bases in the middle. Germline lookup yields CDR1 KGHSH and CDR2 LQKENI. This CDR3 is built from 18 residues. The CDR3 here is CASSPLAPYEAYNSPLHF. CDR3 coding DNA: TGTGCCAGCTCACCACTGGCCCCATACGAAGCCTATAATTCACCCCTCCACTTT.

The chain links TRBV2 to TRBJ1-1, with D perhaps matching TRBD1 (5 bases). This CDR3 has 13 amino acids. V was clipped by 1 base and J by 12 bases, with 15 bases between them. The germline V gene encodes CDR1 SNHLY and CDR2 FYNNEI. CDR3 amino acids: CASSEEGTQTTFF. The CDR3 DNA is TGTGCCAGCAGTGAAGAAGGGACCCAAACAACTTTCTTT.

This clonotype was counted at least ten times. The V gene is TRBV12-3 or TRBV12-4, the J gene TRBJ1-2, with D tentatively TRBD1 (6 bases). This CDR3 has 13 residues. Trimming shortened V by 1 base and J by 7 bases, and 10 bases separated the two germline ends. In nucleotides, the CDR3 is TGTGCCAGCAGTTTAGACAGGGTAACTGGCTACACCTTC. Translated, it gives CASSLDRVTGYTF.

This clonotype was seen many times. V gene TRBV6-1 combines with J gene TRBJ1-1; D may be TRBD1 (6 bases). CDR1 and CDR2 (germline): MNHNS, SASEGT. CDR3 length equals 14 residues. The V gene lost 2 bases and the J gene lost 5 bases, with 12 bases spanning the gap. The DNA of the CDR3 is TGTGCCAGCAGTGAACGGGGGGCAAATACTGAAGCTTTCTTT. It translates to CASSERGANTEAFF.